The 24 T cell receptor beta chains below were found in one sample sequenced in a study of cytomegalovirus exposure and HLA in healthy donors (dated by TCRdb to 2015 to 2018). The library was obtained by the immunoSEQ multiplex PCR assay. TCRdb retrieved this table from immuneACCESS and kept in-frame rearrangements only. Not all clones are present; in checked studies, unresolved V genes account for under half, and no reason is known for the remainder. In all, the sample holds fewer than 70,000 clones, and about 95% of those were seen once. The ten top clones hold almost 6% of the sample. The sequencing sample was made of PBMCs. The receptors originated from a woman aged 18-35 years in good health and CMV-seropositive.

The rearrangement joins TRBV28 to TRBJ1-5, with D maybe TRBD1 (5 bases). The CDR3 runs 14 residues. The germline gives CDR1 MDHEN, CDR2 SYDVKM. Trimming took 7 bases from V and 6 from J, leaving 16 bases between them. The CDR3 DNA reads as TGTGCCAGCACACCGGACATGTCGTCTCAGCCCCAGCATTTT. Translating gives CASTPDMSSQPQHF.

The chain couples TRBV27 to TRBJ2-7; 11 bases agree with TRBD2. V was pared by 6 bases and J by 6 bases, with 10 bases of the junction left unmatched. CDR1 and CDR2 from the germline V gene are MNHEY and SMNVEV (reference sequence). CDR3 size: 15 residues. The CDR3 spells CASSQTSGGGGEQYF. For the CDR3, the DNA is TGTGCCAGCAGCCAAACTAGCGGGGGTGGGGGCGAGCAGTACTTC.

This sequence joins TRBV27 and TRBJ1-5, with D tentatively TRBD1 (6 bases). V was pared by 5 bases and J by 8 bases, with 16 bases between. The CDR3 is 14 amino acids. Germline V gives CDR1 MNHEY, CDR2 SMNVEV (reference sequence). The CDR3 sequence is CASSPRGGGKPQHF. The DNA for the CDR3 is TGTGCCAGCAGTCCCCGGGGAGGGGGGAAGCCCCAGCATTTT.

V gene TRBV29-1 combines with J gene TRBJ2-7, with D uncertain. The CDR3 is 11 amino acids. CDR1 and CDR2 (germline): SQVTM, ANQGSEA. The V end lost 5 bases, the J end lost 6 bases, and 11 bases lay between the germline ends. This chain's CDR3 is CSVMARGEQYF. The CDR3, as DNA: TGCAGCGTTATGGCCCGTGGCGAGCAGTACTTC.

This clone was seen a single time. The chain uses TRBV2 and TRBJ2-7; perhaps TRBD1 as D (6 bases). Germline CDR1 is SNHLY and CDR2 is FYNNEI. V was cut by 3 bases and J by 3 bases, with 12 bases left in between. The CDR3 extends over 14 amino acids. CDR3 bases: TGTGCCAGCAGTGAGAGAAGGGGGAACTACGAGCAGTACTTC. This codes for CASSERRGNYEQYF.

The DNA for the CDR3 is TGTGCCAGCAGTGATTTAGCGAACTACAATGAGCAGTTCTTC. This gives the protein CASSDLANYNEQFF. This chain uses TRBV6-1 with TRBJ2-1; D is perhaps TRBD2 (5 bases). The CDR3 length is 14 residues. Germline V gene sequence: CDR1 MNHNS, CDR2 SASEGT. With 3 bases removed from V and 3 bases from J, the gap between germline ends came to 9 bases.

The chain links TRBV5-4 to TRBJ2-7, with TRBD1 matching over 10 bases. Germline values: CDR1 SGHNT, CDR2 YYREEE (reference sequence). The CDR3 consists of 13 residues. J was trimmed by 6 bases and V by 3 bases; bases with no gene match: 3. The CDR3 loop is CASSWDRGGEQYF. CDR3 DNA sequence: TGTGCCAGCAGCTGGGACAGGGGTGGCGAGCAGTACTTC. The variable domain in full, with the rest retrieved from reference TRBV5-4 and TRBJ2-7, is ETGVTQSPTHLIKTRGQQVTLRCSSQSGHNTVSWYQQALGQGPQFIFQYYREEENGRGNFPPRFSGLQFPNYSSELNVNALELDDSALYLCASSWDRGGEQYFGPGTRLTVT.

The chain recombines TRBV19 with TRBJ2-7, with D possibly matching TRBD2 (6 bases). CDR1 is LNHDA, CDR2 SQIVND, per germline (reference sequence). The V end was cut by 2 bases, the J end by 3 bases, with 11 bases between. There are 14 residues in the CDR3. The DNA for the CDR3 is TGTGCCAGTAGTATATCCGGGAGAGGCTACGAGCAGTACTTC. It specifies CASSISGRGYEQYF.

J is TRBJ2-5 and V is TRBV4-3, with 8 bases matching TRBD2. Germline values: CDR1 LGHNA, CDR2 YSLEER. V shed 4 bases and J 0 bases; nucleotides not matched to a gene: 13. This CDR3 comprises 18 residues. CDR3 region: CASSPSPPGGAYQETQYF. CDR3 bases: TGCGCCAGCAGCCCAAGTCCCCCCGGGGGGGCGTACCAAGAGACCCAGTACTTC.

The rearrangement uses TRBV9 and TRBJ1-4; D is ambiguous. The V end was cut by 0 bases, the J end by 4 bases, with 16 bases between. The CDR3 totals 17 residues. CDR1 is SGDLS, CDR2 YYNGEE, per germline. CDR3 in amino acids: CASSVAGQPSGNEKLFF. CDR3 sequence (DNA): TGTGCCAGCAGCGTAGCTGGGCAGCCATCCGGTAATGAAAAACTGTTTTTT.

The chain recombines TRBV21-1 with TRBJ2-5; the table names TRBD2, a call not compared with the DNA. TRBV21-1 corresponds to a pseudogene. The CDR3 extends over 16 amino acids. The DNA for the CDR3 is TGTGCCAGCAGCAAAGATCAGCGGGAGATTCAAGAGACCCAGTACTTC. This codes for CASSKDQREIQETQYF.

This rearrangement joins TRBV19 to TRBJ2-5; 7 bases line up with TRBD1. The CDR3 totals 13 residues. CDR1 and CDR2 from the germline V gene are LNHDA and SQIVND (reference sequence). The junction had 5 bases not matched to a gene; V was cut back by 8 bases and J by 2 bases. This CDR3 reads CASGWTGQETQYF. DNA for the CDR3: TGTGCCAGTGGTTGGACAGGTCAAGAGACCCAGTACTTC.

This clone was observed once. This chain connects TRBV18 to TRBJ2-1; D gene ambiguous. CDR3 length: 16 amino acids. V was cut by 5 bases and J by 2 bases, with 16 bases left in between. CDR1 KGHSH and CDR2 LQKENI come from the germline V gene. DNA for the CDR3: TGTGCCAGCTCAATACTCCTACTAAAGACCTACAATGAGCAGTTCTTC. As protein: CASSILLLKTYNEQFF.

The chain couples TRBV10-3 to TRBJ2-1; 9 nucleotides match TRBD2. The CDR3 sequence is 16 residues long. Germline CDR1 ENHRY, CDR2 SYGVKD. Unmatched junction bases numbered 10, after V lost 4 bases and J lost 6 bases. The CDR3 spells CAISAAPGLAGNEQFF. In DNA form, the CDR3 reads TGTGCCATCAGTGCCGCTCCGGGACTAGCAGGCAATGAGCAGTTCTTC.

J is TRBJ2-3 and V is TRBV6-1; perhaps TRBD2 as D (5 bases). This CDR3 spans 13 amino acids. The V gene lost 7 bases and the J gene lost 4 bases, with 12 bases spanning the gap. The germline CDR1 and CDR2 sequences are MNHNS and SASEGT. The CDR3 loop is CASTPGFADTQYF. The DNA of the CDR3 is TGTGCCAGCACACCGGGGTTTGCAGATACGCAGTATTTT.

The chain is built from TRBV2 and TRBJ2-1; TRBD2 aligns across 9 bases. Trimming at V came to 1 base and at J to 6 bases, leaving 1 base not matched to a gene. This CDR3 is built from 14 residues. CDR1 SNHLY and CDR2 FYNNEI come from the germline V gene. The chain's CDR3 is CASSEGTSANEQFF. The CDR3 DNA follows: TGTGCCAGCAGTGAAGGGACTAGCGCCAATGAGCAGTTCTTC.

The V gene is TRBV7-2, the J gene TRBJ2-3; 9 bases agree with TRBD2. The germline CDR1 and CDR2 sequences are SGHTA and FQGNSA. The CDR3 length is 18 residues. The junction had 15 bases not matched to a gene; V was cut back by 2 bases and J by 6 bases. The CDR3 is CASSLQSSRGGDVDTQYF. The DNA for the CDR3 is TGTGCCAGCAGCTTACAATCGTCTCGCGGGGGGGATGTTGATACGCAGTATTTT.

The chain employs TRBV7-9 and TRBJ1-3; D unclear. CDR3 length: 12 residues. The germline V gene encodes CDR1 SEHNR and CDR2 FQNEAQ (reference sequence). With 2 bases removed from V and 6 bases from J, the gap between germline ends came to 5 bases. The CDR3 nucleotides are TGTGCCAGCAGCTTAAGCCTAAACACCATATATTTT. Residues: CASSLSLNTIYF.

This clone was picked up one time. Different DNA sequences within this sample yield the same CDR3. The rearrangement joins TRBV5-5 to TRBJ2-7; 7 bases line up with TRBD2. The CDR3 loop spans 15 amino acids. V shed 0 bases, J shed 5 bases, and the junction held 8 bases outside the gene matches. Germline V gene data show CDR1 as SGHKS and CDR2 as YYEKEE (reference sequence). Here the CDR3 reads CASSLGAGEVHEQYF. The CDR3 DNA follows: TGTGCCAGCAGCTTGGGGGCGGGAGAGGTCCACGAGCAGTACTTC.

This clone was recorded only once. The chain has TRBV10-3 and TRBJ1-1; 7 bases match TRBD1. The CDR3 consists of 13 residues. J gave up 2 bases and V 4 bases, and 1 base lay outside the gene matches. Germline values: CDR1 ENHRY, CDR2 SYGVKD. The CDR3 spells CAISGTGNTEAFF. The CDR3, as DNA: TGTGCCATCAGTGGGACAGGTAACACTGAAGCTTTCTTT.

This chain connects TRBV5-6 to TRBJ2-1, with 7 bases identical to TRBD2. This CDR3 contains 15 residues. The germline V gene encodes CDR1 SGHDT and CDR2 YYEEEE. V was clipped by 2 bases and J by 5 bases; unmatched bases: 7. CDR3: CASSLTGRSDNEQFF. The CDR3 DNA follows: TGTGCCAGCAGCTTAACCGGGAGGTCTGACAATGAGCAGTTCTTC.

This chain links TRBV10-3 with TRBJ1-5, with D uncertain. The germline CDR1 and CDR2 sequences are ENHRY and SYGVKD. V was shortened by 8 bases and J by 0 bases, with 11 bases between the two germline ends. The length of the CDR3 is 14 residues. CDR3 in DNA: TGTGCCATCTGGCGAGGGAATAGCAATCAGCCCCAGCATTTT. Translated: CAIWRGNSNQPQHF.

The chain uses TRBV28 and TRBJ2-1, with a weak D call TRBD1 (6 bases). This CDR3 is 15 amino acids long. Trimming took 3 bases from V and 11 from J, leaving 20 bases between them. Germline V gives CDR1 MDHEN, CDR2 SYDVKM. CDR3 sequence reads: CASSLSPTGLPKQFF. Here the CDR3 DNA reads TGTGCCAGCAGTTTGTCCCCGACAGGTCTTCCGAAGCAGTTCTTC.

The chain carries TRBV15 and TRBJ2-5; 9 nucleotides match TRBD2. The J segment lost 3 bases and the V segment lost 0 bases, leaving 14 bases of the junction unmatched. Germline assignment: CDR1 LNHNV and CDR2 YYDKDF (reference sequence). The CDR3 spans 19 residues. The CDR3 nucleotides are TGTGCCACCAGCAGAGATAAGGGTGTTGCGGGGGGGCCAGAAGAGACCCAGTACTTC. It translates to CATSRDKGVAGGPEETQYF.